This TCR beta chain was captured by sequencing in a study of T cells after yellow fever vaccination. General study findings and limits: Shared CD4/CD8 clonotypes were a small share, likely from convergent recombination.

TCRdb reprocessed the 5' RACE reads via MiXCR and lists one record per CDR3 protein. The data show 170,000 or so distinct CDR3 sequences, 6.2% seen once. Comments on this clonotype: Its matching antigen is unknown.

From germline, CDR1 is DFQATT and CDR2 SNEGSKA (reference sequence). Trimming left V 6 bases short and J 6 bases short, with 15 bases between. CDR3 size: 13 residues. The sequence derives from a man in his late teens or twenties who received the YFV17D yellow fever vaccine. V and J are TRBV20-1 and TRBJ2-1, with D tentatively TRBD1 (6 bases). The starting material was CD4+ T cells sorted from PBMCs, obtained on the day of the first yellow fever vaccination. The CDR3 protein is CSAHETGGNEQFF. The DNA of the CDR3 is TGCAGTGCCCACGAGACAGGAGGCAATGAGCAGTTCTTC.